This T cell receptor (beta chain) was identified during a study of identical twins. General study results and limits: Insertions were reduced in abundant cord blood beta clonotypes but not in memory repertoires.

TCRdb fed the 5' RACE reads into MiXCR, producing one record per CDR3 protein. The table has under 250,000 distinct CDR3 sequences, roughly 10% seen once. The count of this clonotype is one. Its target is unknown. The CDR3 is 17 residues long. Germline assignment: CDR1 DFQATT and CDR2 SNEGSKA (reference sequence). The V and J ends lost 1 base and 1 base respectively, with 20 bases between them. The chain has TRBV20-1 and TRBJ2-7; maybe TRBD2 (7 bases). Sequencing input: memory (CD45RO+) T cells sorted from blood. The TCR originated in a woman aged 18-30 years in good health. The CDR3 sequence: CSARGTGGQTISYEQYF. The CDR3 DNA sequence: TGCAGTGCTAGAGGTACGGGGGGACAAACCATATCCTACGAGCAGTACTTC.